This T cell receptor beta chain was identified in a study of T cells after yellow fever vaccination. On the study more broadly: When fractions had low cell numbers, they were prepared with SMART-Seq v4 Ultra Low Input.

Germline lookup yields CDR1 MGHRA and CDR2 YSYEKL. The CDR3 is 15 amino acids. V lost 6 bases to trimming and J lost 7 bases, with 16 bases between them. One entry per CDR3 protein results from TCRdb running MiXCR on the 5' RACE reads. The table shows a few hundred thousand distinct CDR3 sequences, with around a sixth occurring only once. Regarding this clonotype: The antigen is undetermined.

Regarding the study as a whole: Boosting was followed by the reappearance of most primary-vaccination clones (roughly 95% CD4, around 90% CD8).

The chain carries TRBV4-1 and TRBJ1-6; D not resolved. This material consisted of PBMCs, taken 5 days after the first yellow fever vaccination. The sequence was collected from a man aged 18-30 years who received the YFV17D yellow fever vaccine. Written as DNA, the CDR3 is TGCGCCAGCAGGGTCCTGGGTGCCGGGAATTCACCCCTCCACTTT. This encodes CASRVLGAGNSPLHF.